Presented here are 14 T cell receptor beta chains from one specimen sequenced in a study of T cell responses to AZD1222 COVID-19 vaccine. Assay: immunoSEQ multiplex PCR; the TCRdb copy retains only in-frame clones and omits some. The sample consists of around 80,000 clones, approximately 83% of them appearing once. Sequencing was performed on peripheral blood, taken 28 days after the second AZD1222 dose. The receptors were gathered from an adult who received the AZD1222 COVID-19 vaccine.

CDR3 sequence reads: CASSLRELYGYTF. CDR3 DNA sequence: TGTGCCAGCTCCCTCCGGGAACTCTATGGCTACACCTTC. This chain connects TRBV6-5 to TRBJ1-2; no definite D call. The CDR3 spans 13 residues. Germline CDR1 MNHEY, CDR2 SVGAGI. Trimming took 8 bases from V and 4 from J, leaving 14 bases between them.

The CDR3 loop is CASSLVQGGTEAFF. For the CDR3, the DNA is TGTGCCAGCAGTTTGGTTCAGGGGGGGACTGAAGCTTTCTTT. The genes are TRBV28 and TRBJ1-1, with 7 bases aligning to TRBD1. This CDR3 region has 14 residues. Germline V gene data show CDR1 as MDHEN and CDR2 as SYDVKM. With 3 bases clipped from V and 5 bases from J, the junction kept 6 bases outside the gene matches.

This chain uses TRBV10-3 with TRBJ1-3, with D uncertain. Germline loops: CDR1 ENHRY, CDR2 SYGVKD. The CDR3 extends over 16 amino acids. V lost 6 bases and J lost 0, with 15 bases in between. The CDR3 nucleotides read TGTGCCATCAGCCCTGGACGGAGATCCTCTGGAAACACCATATATTTT. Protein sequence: CAISPGRRSSGNTIYF.

CDR3 residues: CASSSREGRDTQYF. In DNA, the CDR3 is TGTGCCAGCAGCTCCCGGGAGGGGAGGGATACGCAGTATTTT. The rearrangement uses TRBV11-1 and TRBJ2-3, with TRBD2 identical over 8 bases. This CDR3 has 14 residues. With 4 bases clipped from V and 6 bases from J, the junction kept 6 bases outside the gene matches. The germline V gene encodes CDR1 SGHAT and CDR2 FQDESV (reference sequence).

This chain's CDR3 is CASSLTGTSGSNEQFF. As DNA, the CDR3 is TGTGCCAGCAGCTTAACAGGGACTAGCGGGAGCAATGAGCAGTTCTTC. This chain uses TRBV5-6 with TRBJ2-1; 14 positions agree with TRBD2. With 2 bases clipped from V and 6 bases from J, the junction kept 4 bases outside the gene matches. Germline CDR1 reads SGHDT; CDR2 reads YYEEEE. CDR3 length: 16 amino acids.

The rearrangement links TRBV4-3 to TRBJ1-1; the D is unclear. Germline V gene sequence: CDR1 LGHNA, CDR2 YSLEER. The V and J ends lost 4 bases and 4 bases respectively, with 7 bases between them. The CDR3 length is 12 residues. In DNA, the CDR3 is TGCGCCAGCAGCCCTGGAGGCACTGAAGCTTTCTTT. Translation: CASSPGGTEAFF.

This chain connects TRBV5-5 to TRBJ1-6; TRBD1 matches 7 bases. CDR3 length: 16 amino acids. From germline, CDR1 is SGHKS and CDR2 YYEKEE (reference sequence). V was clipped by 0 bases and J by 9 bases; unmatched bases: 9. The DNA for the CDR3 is TGTGCCAGCAGCTTGGCCCGGACAGGTTGGGTTTCACCCCTCCACTTT. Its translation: CASSLARTGWVSPLHF.

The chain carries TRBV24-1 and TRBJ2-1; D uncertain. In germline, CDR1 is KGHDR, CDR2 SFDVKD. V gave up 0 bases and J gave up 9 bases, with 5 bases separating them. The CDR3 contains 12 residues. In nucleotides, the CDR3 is TGTGCCACCAGTGATTTGTTGGGTGAGCAGTTCTTC. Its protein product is CATSDLLGEQFF.

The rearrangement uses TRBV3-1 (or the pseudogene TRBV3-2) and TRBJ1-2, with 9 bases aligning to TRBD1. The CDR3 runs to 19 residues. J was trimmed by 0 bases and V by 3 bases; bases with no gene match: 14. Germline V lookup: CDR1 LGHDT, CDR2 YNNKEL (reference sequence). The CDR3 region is CASSQDPTGGLISNYGYTF. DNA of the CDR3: TGTGCCAGCAGCCAGGACCCAACAGGGGGCTTAATTTCTAACTATGGCTACACCTTC.

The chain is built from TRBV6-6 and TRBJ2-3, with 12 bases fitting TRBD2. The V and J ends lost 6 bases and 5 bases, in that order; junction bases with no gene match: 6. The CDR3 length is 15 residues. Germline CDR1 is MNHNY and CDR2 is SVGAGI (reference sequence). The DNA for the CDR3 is TGTGCCAGCAGCAGGACTAGCGGGATAGTAGATACGCAGTATTTT. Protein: CASSRTSGIVDTQYF.

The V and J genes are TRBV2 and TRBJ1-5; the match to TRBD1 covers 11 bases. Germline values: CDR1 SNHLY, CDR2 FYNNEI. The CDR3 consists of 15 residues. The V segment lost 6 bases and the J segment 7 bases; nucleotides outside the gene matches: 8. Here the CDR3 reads CASSGQGAKGQPQHF. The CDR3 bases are TGTGCCAGCAGCGGACAGGGGGCAAAGGGACAGCCCCAGCATTTT.

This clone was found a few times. CDR3 DNA: TGTGCCAGCAAAAAGCGGGAGGCCTGGGAGCAGTACTTC. Translation gives CASKKREAWEQYF. The chain joins TRBV27 to TRBJ2-7, with 9 nucleotides matching TRBD2. Germline trimming cut 7 bases from V and 7 bases from J; bases unmatched to any gene: 8. The germline CDR1 and CDR2 sequences are MNHEY and SMNVEV (reference sequence). The CDR3 loop spans 13 amino acids.

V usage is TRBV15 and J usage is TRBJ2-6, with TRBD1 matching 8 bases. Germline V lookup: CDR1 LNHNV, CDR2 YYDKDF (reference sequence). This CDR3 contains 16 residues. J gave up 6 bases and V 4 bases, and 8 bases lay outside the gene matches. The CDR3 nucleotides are TGTGCCACCAGCACCTACGGGACAGGCCCGGCCAACGTCCTGACTTTC. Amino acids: CATSTYGTGPANVLTF.

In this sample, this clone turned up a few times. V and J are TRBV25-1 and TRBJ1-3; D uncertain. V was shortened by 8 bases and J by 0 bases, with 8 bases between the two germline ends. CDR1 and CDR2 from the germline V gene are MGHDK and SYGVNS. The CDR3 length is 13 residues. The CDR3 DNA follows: TGTGCCAGCCGTCCGGTCTCTGGAAACACCATATATTTT. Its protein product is CASRPVSGNTIYF.